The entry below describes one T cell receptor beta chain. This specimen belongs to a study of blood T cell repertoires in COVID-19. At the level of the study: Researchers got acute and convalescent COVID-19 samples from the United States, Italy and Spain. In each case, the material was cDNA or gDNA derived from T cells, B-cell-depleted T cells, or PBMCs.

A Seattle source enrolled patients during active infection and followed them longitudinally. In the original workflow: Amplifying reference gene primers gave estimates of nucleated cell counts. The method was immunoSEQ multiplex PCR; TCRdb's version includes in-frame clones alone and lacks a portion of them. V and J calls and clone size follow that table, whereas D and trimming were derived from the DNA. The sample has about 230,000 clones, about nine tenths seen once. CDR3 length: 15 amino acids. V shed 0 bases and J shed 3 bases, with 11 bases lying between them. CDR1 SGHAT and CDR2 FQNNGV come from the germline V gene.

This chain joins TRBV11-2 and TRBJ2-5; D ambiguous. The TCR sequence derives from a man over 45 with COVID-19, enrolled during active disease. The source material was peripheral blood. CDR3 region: CASSLDVLAKETQYF. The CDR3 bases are TGTGCCAGCAGCTTAGATGTGTTGGCCAAAGAGACCCAGTACTTC.